This is a list of T cell receptor beta chains from one sample in a study of technical replicates of blood from a handful of donors. TCRdb's table, derived via immunoSEQ multiplex PCR, lists solely in-frame clones and lacks some. Altogether under 85,000 clones are present, around 92% being singletons, with the ten largest covering under 0.5%. Sequenced input: T cells isolated from PBMCs. These receptors all come from a human donor in good health. Some clones in this sample may be carry-over from other donors' samples. Both conserved end residues are trimmed from each CDR3. Some rows have no size entry. The others give once, few or many, or a class for an expanded clone.

j_call: TRBJ2-7; clone_size: .; v_call: TRBV28; cdr3_length: 11; cdr3_aa: ASSLWSGYEQY
j_call: TRBJ2-1; clone_size: .; v_call: TRBV6-4; cdr3_length: 12; cdr3_aa: ASSAEGAVNEQF
j_call: TRBJ1-1; clone_size: .; v_call: TRBV11-2; cdr3_length: 9; cdr3_aa: ASSLFVEAF
j_call: TRBJ2-5; clone_size: .; v_call: TRBV7-8; cdr3_length: 13; cdr3_aa: ASSRPMTGRETQY
j_call: TRBJ2-7; clone_size: once; v_call: TRBV5-1; cdr3_length: 13; cdr3_aa: ASSLGSSADYEQY
j_call: TRBJ1-1; clone_size: .; v_call: TRBV6-5; cdr3_length: 12; cdr3_aa: ASSSNGFNTEAF
j_call: TRBJ2-2; clone_size: .; v_call: TRBV11-2; cdr3_length: 11; cdr3_aa: ASSLVSAGELF
j_call: TRBJ1-2; clone_size: .; v_call: TRBV7-9; cdr3_length: 13; cdr3_aa: ASSYRDTDLYGYT
j_call: TRBJ2-2; clone_size: .; v_call: TRBV12-5; cdr3_length: 15; cdr3_aa: ASGLVLLTVLTGELF
j_call: TRBJ2-5; clone_size: .; v_call: TRBV6-5; cdr3_length: 14; cdr3_aa: ASSYSRAGGGETQY
j_call: TRBJ2-7; clone_size: .; v_call: TRBV30; cdr3_length: 9; cdr3_aa: AWSPAYEQY
j_call: TRBJ2-5; clone_size: .; v_call: TRBV9; cdr3_length: 14; cdr3_aa: ASSVFSGRGLETQY
j_call: TRBJ2-1; clone_size: .; v_call: TRBV25-1; cdr3_length: 13; cdr3_aa: ASSETSLAHNEQF
j_call: TRBJ1-2; clone_size: .; v_call: TRBV27; cdr3_length: 16; cdr3_aa: ASSFSYLQGQFGDGYT
j_call: TRBJ2-1; clone_size: .; v_call: TRBV7-3; cdr3_length: 12; cdr3_aa: ASTLAGGRNEQF
j_call: TRBJ2-7; clone_size: .; v_call: TRBV5-1; cdr3_length: 13; cdr3_aa: ASSSYQGFPYEQY
j_call: TRBJ1-2; clone_size: .; v_call: TRBV29-1; cdr3_length: 12; cdr3_aa: SVEQGGLNYGYT
j_call: TRBJ1-5; clone_size: .; v_call: TRBV27; cdr3_length: 12; cdr3_aa: ASSFDRGRGPQH
j_call: TRBJ1-4; clone_size: few; v_call: TRBV18; cdr3_length: 11; cdr3_aa: ASSPPGDSLLF
j_call: TRBJ2-3; clone_size: .; v_call: TRBV30; cdr3_length: 11; cdr3_aa: AWREEGIDTQY
j_call: TRBJ1-1; clone_size: .; v_call: TRBV7-9; cdr3_length: 11; cdr3_aa: ASSLEAGTEAF
j_call: TRBJ2-3; clone_size: .; v_call: TRBV18; cdr3_length: 14; cdr3_aa: ASSLRTSGLTDTQY
j_call: TRBJ2-4; clone_size: .; v_call: TRBV21-1; cdr3_length: 15; cdr3_aa: ASSSTGILRPWNIQY
j_call: TRBJ2-3; clone_size: .; v_call: TRBV1; cdr3_length: 13; cdr3_aa: TSSQATAPTDTQY
j_call: TRBJ2-1; clone_size: .; v_call: TRBV5-4; cdr3_length: 12; cdr3_aa: ASSTGEGWNEQF
j_call: TRBJ1-3; clone_size: .; v_call: TRBV19; cdr3_length: 13; cdr3_aa: ASSNSYTSGNTIY
j_call: TRBJ2-3; clone_size: .; v_call: TRBV4-1; cdr3_length: 14; cdr3_aa: ASSQVRGRETDTQY
j_call: TRBJ2-1; clone_size: .; v_call: TRBV9; cdr3_length: 12; cdr3_aa: ASSVASGSDEQF
j_call: TRBJ2-3; clone_size: .; v_call: TRBV6-5; cdr3_length: 13; cdr3_aa: ASSYSGGEVDTQY
j_call: TRBJ1-1; clone_size: .; v_call: TRBV5-1; cdr3_length: 12; cdr3_aa: ASSSGQGDTEAF
j_call: TRBJ1-1; clone_size: .; v_call: TRBV2; cdr3_length: 12; cdr3_aa: ASRIQGGGTEAF
j_call: TRBJ1-5; clone_size: .; v_call: TRBV27; cdr3_length: 15; cdr3_aa: ASSLRGDTYSNQPQH
j_call: TRBJ1-1; clone_size: .; v_call: TRBV19; cdr3_length: 12; cdr3_aa: ASSKQGVNTEAF
j_call: TRBJ2-3; clone_size: .; v_call: TRBV7-2; cdr3_length: 13; cdr3_aa: ASSLSGRVTDTQY
j_call: TRBJ1-1; clone_size: once; v_call: TRBV11-2; cdr3_length: 13; cdr3_aa: ASSLAPTGNTEAF
j_call: TRBJ1-2; clone_size: .; v_call: TRBV4-3; cdr3_length: 12; cdr3_aa: ASRLRQGELGYT
j_call: TRBJ2-1; clone_size: .; v_call: TRBV4-3; cdr3_length: 14; cdr3_aa: ASSQDGGRELNEQF
j_call: TRBJ2-5; clone_size: .; v_call: TRBV6-5; cdr3_length: 14; cdr3_aa: ASSYSLPYGGETQY
j_call: TRBJ2-1; clone_size: .; v_call: TRBV27; cdr3_length: 11; cdr3_aa: ASSLGRHNEQF
j_call: TRBJ2-2; clone_size: .; v_call: TRBV5-6; cdr3_length: 12; cdr3_aa: ASSVGTNTGELF
j_call: TRBJ1-1; clone_size: .; v_call: TRBV5-6; cdr3_length: 14; cdr3_aa: ASSSFRVKVGTEAF
j_call: TRBJ2-1; clone_size: .; v_call: TRBV29-1; cdr3_length: 11; cdr3_aa: SVVAGGDNEQF
j_call: TRBJ1-1; clone_size: .; v_call: TRBV7-8; cdr3_length: 13; cdr3_aa: ASSLSGTPNTEAF
j_call: TRBJ1-5; clone_size: few; v_call: TRBV2; cdr3_length: 12; cdr3_aa: ASSERQINQPQH
j_call: TRBJ2-5; clone_size: .; v_call: TRBV11-1; cdr3_length: 12; cdr3_aa: ASSLTGVRETQY
j_call: TRBJ2-1; clone_size: .; v_call: TRBV25-1; cdr3_length: 9; cdr3_aa: ASTLGGLEF
j_call: TRBJ2-7; clone_size: .; v_call: TRBV28; cdr3_length: 13; cdr3_aa: ASSSTGQGIYEQY
j_call: TRBJ1-2; clone_size: .; v_call: TRBV9; cdr3_length: 13; cdr3_aa: ASSPSGGGGDGYT
j_call: TRBJ1-4; clone_size: .; v_call: TRBV9; cdr3_length: 11; cdr3_aa: ASSVGANEKLF
j_call: TRBJ1-1; clone_size: few; v_call: TRBV5-1; cdr3_length: 12; cdr3_aa: ASQTGAIGTEAF
j_call: TRBJ2-1; clone_size: .; v_call: TRBV28; cdr3_length: 13; cdr3_aa: ASSLGQGRVNEQF